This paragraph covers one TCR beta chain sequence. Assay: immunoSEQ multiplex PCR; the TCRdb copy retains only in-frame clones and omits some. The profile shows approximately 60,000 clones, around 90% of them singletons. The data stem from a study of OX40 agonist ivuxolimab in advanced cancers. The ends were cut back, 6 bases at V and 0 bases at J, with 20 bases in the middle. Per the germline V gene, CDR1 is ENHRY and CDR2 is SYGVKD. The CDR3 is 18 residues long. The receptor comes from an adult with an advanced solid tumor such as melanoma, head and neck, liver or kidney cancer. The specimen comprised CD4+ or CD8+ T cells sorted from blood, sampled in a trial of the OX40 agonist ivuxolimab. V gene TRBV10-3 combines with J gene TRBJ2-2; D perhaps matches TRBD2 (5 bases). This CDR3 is CAIRKRGPMMTNTGELFF. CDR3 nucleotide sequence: TGTGCCATCAGGAAACGGGGTCCTATGATGACGAACACCGGGGAGCTGTTTTTT.